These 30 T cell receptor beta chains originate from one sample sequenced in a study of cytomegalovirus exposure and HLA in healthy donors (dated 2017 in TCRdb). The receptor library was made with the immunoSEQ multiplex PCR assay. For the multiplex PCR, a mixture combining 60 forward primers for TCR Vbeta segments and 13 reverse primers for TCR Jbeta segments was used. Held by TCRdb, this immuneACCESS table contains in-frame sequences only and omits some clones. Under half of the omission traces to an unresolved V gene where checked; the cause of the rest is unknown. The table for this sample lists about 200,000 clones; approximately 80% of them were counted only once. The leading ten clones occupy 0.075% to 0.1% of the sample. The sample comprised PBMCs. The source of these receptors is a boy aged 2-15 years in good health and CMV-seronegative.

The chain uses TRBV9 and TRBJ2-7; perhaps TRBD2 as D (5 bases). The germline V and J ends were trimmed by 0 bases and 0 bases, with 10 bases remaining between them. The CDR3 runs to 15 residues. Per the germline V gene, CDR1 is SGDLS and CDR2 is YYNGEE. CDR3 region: CASSVGGSSSYEQYF. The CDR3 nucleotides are TGTGCCAGCAGCGTAGGCGGGTCTAGCTCCTACGAGCAGTACTTC.

CDR3 DNA sequence: TGTGCCAGTAGTATGGCTCGGGGGGCGAGGTGGAATCAGCCCCAGCATTTT. The encoded protein is CASSMARGARWNQPQHF. The genes are TRBV19 and TRBJ1-5; possible D gene TRBD1, 6 bases. The CDR3 consists of 17 residues. Germline assignment: CDR1 LNHDA and CDR2 SQIVND (reference sequence). V was cut by 3 bases and J by 4 bases, with 19 bases left in between.

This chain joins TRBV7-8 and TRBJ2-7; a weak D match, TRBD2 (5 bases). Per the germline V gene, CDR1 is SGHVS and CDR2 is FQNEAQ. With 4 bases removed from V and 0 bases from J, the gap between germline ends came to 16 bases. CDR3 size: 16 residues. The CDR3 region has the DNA TGTGCCAGCAGCTCTTGGGAGAAAGGAGCCTCCTACGAGCAGTACTTC. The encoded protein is CASSSWEKGASYEQYF.

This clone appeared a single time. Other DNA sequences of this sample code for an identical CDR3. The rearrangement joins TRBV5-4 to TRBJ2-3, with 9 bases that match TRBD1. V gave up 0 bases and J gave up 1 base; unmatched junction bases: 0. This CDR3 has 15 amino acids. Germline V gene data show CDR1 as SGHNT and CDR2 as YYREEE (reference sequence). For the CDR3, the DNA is TGTGCCAGCAGCTTGGGGACAGGGGGCACAGATACGCAGTATTTT. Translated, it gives CASSLGTGGTDTQYF. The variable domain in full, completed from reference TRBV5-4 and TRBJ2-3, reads ETGVTQSPTHLIKTRGQQVTLRCSSQSGHNTVSWYQQALGQGPQFIFQYYREEENGRGNFPPRFSGLQFPNYSSELNVNALELDDSALYLCASSLGTGGTDTQYFGPGTRLTVL.

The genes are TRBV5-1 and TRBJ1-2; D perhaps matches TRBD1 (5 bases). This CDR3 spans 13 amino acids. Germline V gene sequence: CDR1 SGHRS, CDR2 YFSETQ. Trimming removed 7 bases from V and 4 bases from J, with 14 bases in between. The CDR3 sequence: CASHVEGTYGYTF. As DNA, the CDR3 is TGCGCCAGCCACGTGGAGGGGACCTATGGCTACACCTTC.

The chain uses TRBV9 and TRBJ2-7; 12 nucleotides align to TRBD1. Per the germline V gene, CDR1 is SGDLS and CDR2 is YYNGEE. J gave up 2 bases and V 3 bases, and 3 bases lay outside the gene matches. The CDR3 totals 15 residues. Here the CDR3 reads CASSAGTGGPYEQYF. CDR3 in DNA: TGTGCCAGCAGCGCCGGGACAGGGGGCCCCTACGAGCAGTACTTC.

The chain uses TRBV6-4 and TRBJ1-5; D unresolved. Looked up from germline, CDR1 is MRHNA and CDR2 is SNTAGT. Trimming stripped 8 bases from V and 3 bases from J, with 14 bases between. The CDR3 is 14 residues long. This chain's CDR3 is CASGRERDNQPQHF. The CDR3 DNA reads TGTGCCAGCGGGAGGGAAAGGGACAATCAGCCCCAGCATTTT.

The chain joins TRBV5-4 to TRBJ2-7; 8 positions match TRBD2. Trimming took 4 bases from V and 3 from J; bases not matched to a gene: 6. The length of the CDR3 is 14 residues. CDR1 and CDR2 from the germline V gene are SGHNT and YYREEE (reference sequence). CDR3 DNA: TGTGCCAGCAGCCTCGGGGGGGCCGGCTACGAGCAGTACTTC. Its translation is CASSLGGAGYEQYF.

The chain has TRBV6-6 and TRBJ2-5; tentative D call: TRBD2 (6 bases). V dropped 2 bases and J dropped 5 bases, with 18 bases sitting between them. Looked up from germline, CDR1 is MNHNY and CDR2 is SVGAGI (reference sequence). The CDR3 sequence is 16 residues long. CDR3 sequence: CASSYGGRQLGETQYF. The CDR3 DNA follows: TGTGCCAGCAGTTACGGGGGGAGGCAGCTTGGGGAGACCCAGTACTTC.

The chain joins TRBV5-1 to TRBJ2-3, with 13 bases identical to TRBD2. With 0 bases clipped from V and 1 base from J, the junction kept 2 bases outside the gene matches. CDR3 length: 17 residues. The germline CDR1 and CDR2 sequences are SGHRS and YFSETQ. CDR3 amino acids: CASSLGGLAGGTDTQYF. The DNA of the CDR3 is TGCGCCAGCAGCTTGGGAGGACTAGCGGGGGGCACAGATACGCAGTATTTT.

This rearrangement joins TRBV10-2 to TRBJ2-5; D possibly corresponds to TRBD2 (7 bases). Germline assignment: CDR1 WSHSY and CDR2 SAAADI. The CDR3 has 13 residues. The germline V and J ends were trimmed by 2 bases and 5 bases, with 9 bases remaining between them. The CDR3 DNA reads TGCGCCAGCAGTGAGGGGGGGGCGGAGACCCAGTACTTC. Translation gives CASSEGGAETQYF.

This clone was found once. The DNA for the CDR3 is TGTGCCAGCAGGACCCGGACAGGGGGCAATGAGCAGTTCTTC. Its protein is CASRTRTGGNEQFF. The gene calls are TRBV6-1 and TRBJ2-1; 10 nucleotides match TRBD1. The germline V gene encodes CDR1 MNHNS and CDR2 SASEGT. Unmatched junction bases numbered 5, after V lost 6 bases and J lost 6 bases. The CDR3 is 14 residues long.

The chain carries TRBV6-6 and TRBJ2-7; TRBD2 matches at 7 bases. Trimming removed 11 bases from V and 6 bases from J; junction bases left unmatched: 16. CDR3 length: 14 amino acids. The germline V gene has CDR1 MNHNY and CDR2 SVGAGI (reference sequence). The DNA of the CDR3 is TGTGCCTCGGGGAGGGGCCCCTCGTTTCTCGAGCAGTACTTC. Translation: CASGRGPSFLEQYF.

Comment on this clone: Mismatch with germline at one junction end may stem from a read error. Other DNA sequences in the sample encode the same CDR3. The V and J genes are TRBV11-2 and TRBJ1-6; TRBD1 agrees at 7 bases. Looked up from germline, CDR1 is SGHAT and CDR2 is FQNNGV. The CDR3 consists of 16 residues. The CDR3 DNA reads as TGTGCTAGCAGCTTGTCGCGGGACAGACTCAATTCACCCCTCCACTTT. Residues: CASSLSRDRLNSPLHF.

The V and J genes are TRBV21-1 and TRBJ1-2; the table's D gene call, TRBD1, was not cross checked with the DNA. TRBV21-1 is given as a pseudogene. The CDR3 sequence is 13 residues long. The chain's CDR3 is CASSRQGLYGYTF. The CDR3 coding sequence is TGTGCCAGCAGCAGACAGGGACTCTATGGCTACACCTTC.

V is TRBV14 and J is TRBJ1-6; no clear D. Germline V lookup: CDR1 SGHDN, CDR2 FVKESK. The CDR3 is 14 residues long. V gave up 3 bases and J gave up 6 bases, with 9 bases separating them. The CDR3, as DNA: TGTGCCAGCAGCCACTCCGGGGTTAATTCACCCCTCCACTTT. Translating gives CASSHSGVNSPLHF.

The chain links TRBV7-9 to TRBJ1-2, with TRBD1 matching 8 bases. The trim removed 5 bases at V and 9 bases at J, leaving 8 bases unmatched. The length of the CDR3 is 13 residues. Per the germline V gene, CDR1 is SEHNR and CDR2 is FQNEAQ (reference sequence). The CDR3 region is CASSAGTGPRYTF. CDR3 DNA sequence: TGTGCCAGCAGCGCCGGGACAGGCCCCCGCTACACCTTC.

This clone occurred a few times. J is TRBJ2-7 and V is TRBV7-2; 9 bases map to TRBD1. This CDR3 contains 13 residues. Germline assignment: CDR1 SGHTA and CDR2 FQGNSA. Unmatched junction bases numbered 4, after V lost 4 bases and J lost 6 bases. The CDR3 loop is CASSWDRDPEQYF. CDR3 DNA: TGTGCCAGCAGCTGGGACAGGGATCCCGAGCAGTACTTC.

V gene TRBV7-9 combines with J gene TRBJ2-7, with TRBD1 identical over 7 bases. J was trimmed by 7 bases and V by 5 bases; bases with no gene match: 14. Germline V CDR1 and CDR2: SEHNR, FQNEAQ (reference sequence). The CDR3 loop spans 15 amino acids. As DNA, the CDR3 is TGTGCCAGCAGCCTCGGACAGGTCCGGGCTCGTGAGCAGTACTTC. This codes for CASSLGQVRAREQYF. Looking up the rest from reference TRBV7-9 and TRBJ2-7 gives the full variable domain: DTGVSQNPRHKITKRGQNVTFRCDPISEHNRLYWYRQTLGQGPEFLTYFQNEAQLEKSRLLSDRFSAERPKGSFSTLEIQRTEQGDSAMYLCASSLGQVRAREQYFGPGTRLTVT.

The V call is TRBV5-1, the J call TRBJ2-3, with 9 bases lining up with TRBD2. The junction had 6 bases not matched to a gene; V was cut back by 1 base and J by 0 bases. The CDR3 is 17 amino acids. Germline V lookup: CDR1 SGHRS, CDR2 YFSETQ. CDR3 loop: CASSLRGLAGSTDTQYF. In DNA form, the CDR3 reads TGCGCCAGCAGCTTGAGGGGGCTAGCGGGGAGCACAGATACGCAGTATTTT.

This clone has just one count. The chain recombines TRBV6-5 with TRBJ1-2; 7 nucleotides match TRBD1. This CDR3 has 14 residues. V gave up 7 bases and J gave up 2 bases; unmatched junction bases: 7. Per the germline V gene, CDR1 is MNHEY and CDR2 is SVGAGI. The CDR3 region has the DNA TGTGCCAGCATTGCCGGGACAGTGAACTATGGCTACACCTTC. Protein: CASIAGTVNYGYTF.

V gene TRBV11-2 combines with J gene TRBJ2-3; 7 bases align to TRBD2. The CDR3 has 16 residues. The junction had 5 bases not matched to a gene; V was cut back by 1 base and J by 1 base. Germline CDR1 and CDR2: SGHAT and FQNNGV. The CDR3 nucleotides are TGTGCCAGCAGCTTAGTCGGGGGGTGGGGCACAGATACGCAGTATTTT. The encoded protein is CASSLVGGWGTDTQYF.

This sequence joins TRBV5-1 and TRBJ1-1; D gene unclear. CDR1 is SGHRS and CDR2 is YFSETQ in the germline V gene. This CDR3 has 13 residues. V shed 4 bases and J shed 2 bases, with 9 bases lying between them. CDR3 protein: CASSRGINTEAFF. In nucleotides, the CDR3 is TGCGCCAGCAGCCGCGGGATAAACACTGAAGCTTTCTTT.

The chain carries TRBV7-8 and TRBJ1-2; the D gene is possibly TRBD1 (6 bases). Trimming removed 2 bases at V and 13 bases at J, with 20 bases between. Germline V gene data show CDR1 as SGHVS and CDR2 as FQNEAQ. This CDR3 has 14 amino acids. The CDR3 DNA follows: TGTGCCAGCAGCTTAAAAAGGGGACAAAGGGCGGTCACCTTC. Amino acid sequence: CASSLKRGQRAVTF.

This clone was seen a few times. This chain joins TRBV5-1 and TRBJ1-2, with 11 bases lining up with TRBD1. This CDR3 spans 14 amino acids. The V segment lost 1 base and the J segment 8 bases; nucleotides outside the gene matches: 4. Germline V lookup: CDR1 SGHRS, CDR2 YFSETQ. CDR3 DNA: TGCGCCAGCAGCTTGCCGGGACAGGGGGTCGGCTACACCTTC. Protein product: CASSLPGQGVGYTF.

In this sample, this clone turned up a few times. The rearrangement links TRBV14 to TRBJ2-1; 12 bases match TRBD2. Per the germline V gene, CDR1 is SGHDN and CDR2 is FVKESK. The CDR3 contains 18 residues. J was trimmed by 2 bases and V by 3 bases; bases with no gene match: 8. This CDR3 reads CASSHPSGLAGTYNEQFF. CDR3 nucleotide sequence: TGTGCCAGCAGCCACCCTTCAGGACTAGCGGGGACCTACAATGAGCAGTTCTTC.

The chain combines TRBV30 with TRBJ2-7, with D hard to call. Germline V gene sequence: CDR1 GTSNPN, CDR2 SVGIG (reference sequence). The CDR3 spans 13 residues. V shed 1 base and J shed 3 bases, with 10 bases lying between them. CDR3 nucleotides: TGTGCCTGGAGTGCCGGGTCGATCTACGAGCAGTACTTC. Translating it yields CAWSAGSIYEQYF.

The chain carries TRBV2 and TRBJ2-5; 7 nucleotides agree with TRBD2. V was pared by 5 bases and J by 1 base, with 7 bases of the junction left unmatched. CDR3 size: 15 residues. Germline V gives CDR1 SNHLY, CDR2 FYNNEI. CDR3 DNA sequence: TGTGCCAGCAGTTTTGCGGGGGTGATCCAAGAGACCCAGTACTTC. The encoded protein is CASSFAGVIQETQYF.

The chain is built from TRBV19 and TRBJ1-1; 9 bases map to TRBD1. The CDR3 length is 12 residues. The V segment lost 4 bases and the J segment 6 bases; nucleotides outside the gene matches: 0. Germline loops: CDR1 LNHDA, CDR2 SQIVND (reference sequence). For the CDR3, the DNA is TGTGCCAGTAGTAACAGGGGGCCTGAAGCTTTCTTT. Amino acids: CASSNRGPEAFF.

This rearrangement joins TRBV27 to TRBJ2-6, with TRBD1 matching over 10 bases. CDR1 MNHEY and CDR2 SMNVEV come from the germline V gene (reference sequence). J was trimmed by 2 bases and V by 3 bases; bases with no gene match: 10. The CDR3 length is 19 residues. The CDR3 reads CASSLGSGQGITGANVLTF. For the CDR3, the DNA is TGTGCCAGCAGTTTGGGGTCGGGACAGGGGATAACTGGGGCCAACGTCCTGACTTTC. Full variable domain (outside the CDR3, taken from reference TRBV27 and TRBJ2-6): EAQVTQNPRYLITVTGKKLTVTCSQNMNHEYMSWYRQDPGLGLRQIYYSMNVEVTDKGDVPEGYKVSRKEKRNFPLILESPSPNQTSLYFCASSLGSGQGITGANVLTFGAGSRLTVL.